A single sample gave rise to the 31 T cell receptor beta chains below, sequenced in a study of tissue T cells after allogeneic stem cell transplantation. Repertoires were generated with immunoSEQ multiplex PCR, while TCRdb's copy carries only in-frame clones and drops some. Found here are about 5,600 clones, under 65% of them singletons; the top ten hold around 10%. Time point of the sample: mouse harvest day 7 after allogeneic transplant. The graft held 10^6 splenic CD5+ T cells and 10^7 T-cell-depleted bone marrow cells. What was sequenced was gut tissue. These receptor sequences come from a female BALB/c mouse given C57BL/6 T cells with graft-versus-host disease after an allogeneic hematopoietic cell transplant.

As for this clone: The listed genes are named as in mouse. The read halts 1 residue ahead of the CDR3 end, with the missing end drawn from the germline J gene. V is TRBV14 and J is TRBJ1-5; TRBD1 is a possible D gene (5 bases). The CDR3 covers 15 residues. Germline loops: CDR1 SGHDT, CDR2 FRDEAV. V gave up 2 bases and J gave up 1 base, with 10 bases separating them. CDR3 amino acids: CASSLGVRNNQAPLF. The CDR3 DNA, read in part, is TGTGCCAGCAGTTTGGGGGTGAGGAACAACCAGGCTCCGCTT.

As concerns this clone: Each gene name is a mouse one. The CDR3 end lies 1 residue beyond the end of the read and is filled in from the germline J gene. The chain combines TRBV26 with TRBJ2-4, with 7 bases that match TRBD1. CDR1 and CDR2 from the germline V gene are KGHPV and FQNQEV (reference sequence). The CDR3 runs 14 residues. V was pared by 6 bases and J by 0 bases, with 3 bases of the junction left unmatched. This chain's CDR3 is CASRGTVSQNTLYF. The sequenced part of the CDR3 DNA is TGTGCCAGCAGGGGGACAGTTAGTCAAAACACCTTGTAC.

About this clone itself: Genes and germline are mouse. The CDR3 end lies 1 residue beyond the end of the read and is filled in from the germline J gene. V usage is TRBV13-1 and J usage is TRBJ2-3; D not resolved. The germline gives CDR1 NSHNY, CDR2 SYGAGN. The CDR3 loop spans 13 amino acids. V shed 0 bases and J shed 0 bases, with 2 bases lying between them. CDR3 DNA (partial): TGTGCCAGCAGTGATGGCAGTGCAGAAACGCTGTAT. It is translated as CASSDGSAETLY. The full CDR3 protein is CASSDGSAETLYF.

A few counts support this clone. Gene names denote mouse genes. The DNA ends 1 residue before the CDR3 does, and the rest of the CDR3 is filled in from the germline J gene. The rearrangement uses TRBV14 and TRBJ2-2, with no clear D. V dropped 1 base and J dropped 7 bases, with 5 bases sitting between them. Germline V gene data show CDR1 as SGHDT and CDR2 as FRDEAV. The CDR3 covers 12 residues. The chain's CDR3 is CASSFPGGQLYF. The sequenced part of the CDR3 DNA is TGTGCCAGCAGTTTCCCCGGCGGGCAGCTCTAC.

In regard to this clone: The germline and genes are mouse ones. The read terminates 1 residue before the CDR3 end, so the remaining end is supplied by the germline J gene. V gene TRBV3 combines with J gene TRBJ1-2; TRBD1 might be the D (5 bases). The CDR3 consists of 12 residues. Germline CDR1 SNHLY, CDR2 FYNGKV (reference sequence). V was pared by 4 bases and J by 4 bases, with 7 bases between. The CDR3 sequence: CASSSTVSDYTF. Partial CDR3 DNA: TGTGCCAGCAGCTCGACAGTCTCCGACTACACC.

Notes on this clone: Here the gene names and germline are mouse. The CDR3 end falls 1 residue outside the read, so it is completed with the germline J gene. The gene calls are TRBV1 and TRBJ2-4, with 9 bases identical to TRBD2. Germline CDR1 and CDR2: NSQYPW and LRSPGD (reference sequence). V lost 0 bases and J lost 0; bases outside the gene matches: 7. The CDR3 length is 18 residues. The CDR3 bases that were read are TGCACCTGCAGTGCAGAACCACTGGGGGGCCTTAGTCAAAACACCTTGTAC. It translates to CTCSAEPLGGLSQNTLY. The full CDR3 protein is CTCSAEPLGGLSQNTLYF.

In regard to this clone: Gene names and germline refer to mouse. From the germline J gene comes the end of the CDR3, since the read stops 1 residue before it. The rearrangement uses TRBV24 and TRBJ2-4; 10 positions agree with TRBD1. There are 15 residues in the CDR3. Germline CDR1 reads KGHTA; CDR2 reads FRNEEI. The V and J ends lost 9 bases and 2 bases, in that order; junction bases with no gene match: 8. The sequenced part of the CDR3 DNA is TGTGCCAGTTCGGGACAGGGGAAGGTTCAAAACACCTTGTAC. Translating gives CASSGQGKVQNTLY. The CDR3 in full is CASSGQGKVQNTLYF.

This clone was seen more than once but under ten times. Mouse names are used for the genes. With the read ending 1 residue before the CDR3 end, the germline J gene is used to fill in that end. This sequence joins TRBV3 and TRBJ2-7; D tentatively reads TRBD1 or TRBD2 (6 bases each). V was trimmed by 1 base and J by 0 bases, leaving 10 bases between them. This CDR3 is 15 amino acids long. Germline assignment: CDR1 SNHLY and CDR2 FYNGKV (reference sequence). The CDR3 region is CASSLVGASSYEQYF. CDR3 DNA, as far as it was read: TGTGCCAGCAGCTTAGTGGGGGCGAGCTCCTATGAACAGTAC.

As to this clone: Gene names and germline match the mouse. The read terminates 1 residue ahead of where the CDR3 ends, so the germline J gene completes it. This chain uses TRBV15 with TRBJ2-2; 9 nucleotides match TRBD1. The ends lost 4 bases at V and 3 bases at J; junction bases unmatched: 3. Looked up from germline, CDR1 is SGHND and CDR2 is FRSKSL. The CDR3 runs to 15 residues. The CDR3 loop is CASSSDRGDTGQLYF. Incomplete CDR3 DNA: TGTGCCAGCAGTTCGGACAGGGGAGACACCGGGCAGCTCTAC.

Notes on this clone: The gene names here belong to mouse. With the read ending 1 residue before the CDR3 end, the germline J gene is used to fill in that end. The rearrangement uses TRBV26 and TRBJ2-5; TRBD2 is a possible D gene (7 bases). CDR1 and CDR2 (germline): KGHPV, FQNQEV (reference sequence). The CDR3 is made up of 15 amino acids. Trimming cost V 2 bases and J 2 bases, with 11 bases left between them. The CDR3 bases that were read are TGTGCCAGCAGTCTGGGGGGGCGGGGCCAAGACACCCAGTAC. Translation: CASSLGGRGQDTQY. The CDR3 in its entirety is CASSLGGRGQDTQYF.

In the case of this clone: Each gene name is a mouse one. The CDR3 DNA, read in part, is TGTGCCAGCAGGCTGGGGGGGCAGCATGAACAGTAC. It is translated as CASRLGGQHEQY. The complete CDR3 protein is CASRLGGQHEQYF. The gene calls are TRBV26 and TRBJ2-7, with TRBD2 matching 10 bases. The read ends 1 residue before the CDR3 terminus; that terminus is restored from the germline J gene. The V segment lost 6 bases and the J segment 5 bases; nucleotides outside the gene matches: 4. CDR1 KGHPV and CDR2 FQNQEV come from the germline V gene (reference sequence). This CDR3 is 13 amino acids long.

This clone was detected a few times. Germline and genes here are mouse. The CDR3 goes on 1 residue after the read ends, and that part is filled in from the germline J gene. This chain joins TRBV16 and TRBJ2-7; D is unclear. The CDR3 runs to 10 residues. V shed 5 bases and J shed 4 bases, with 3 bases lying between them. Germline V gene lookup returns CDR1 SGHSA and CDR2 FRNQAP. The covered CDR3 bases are TGTGCAAGCAGCCGTTATGAACAGTAC. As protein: CASSRYEQY. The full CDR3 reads CASSRYEQYF.

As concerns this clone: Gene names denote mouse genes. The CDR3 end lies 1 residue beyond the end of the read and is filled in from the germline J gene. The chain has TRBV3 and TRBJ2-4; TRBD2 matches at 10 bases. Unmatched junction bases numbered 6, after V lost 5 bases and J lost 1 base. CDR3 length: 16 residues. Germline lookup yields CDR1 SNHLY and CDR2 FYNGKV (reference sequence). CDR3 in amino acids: CASSLWGGAGQNTLYF. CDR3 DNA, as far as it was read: TGTGCCAGCAGCCTCTGGGGGGGCGCCGGTCAAAACACCTTGTAC.

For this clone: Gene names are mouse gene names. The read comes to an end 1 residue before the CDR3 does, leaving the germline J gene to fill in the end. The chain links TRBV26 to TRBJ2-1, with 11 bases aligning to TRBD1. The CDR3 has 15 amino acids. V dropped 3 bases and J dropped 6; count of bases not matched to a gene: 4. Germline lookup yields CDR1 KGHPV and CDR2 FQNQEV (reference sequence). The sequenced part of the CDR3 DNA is TGTGCCAGCAGTCTCGGGACAGGGGGGGGTGCTGAGCAGTTC. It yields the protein CASSLGTGGGAEQF. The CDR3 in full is CASSLGTGGGAEQFF. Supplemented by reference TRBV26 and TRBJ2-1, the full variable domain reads NSKVIQTPRYLVKGQGQKAKMRCIPEKGHPVVFWYQQNKNNEFKFLINFQNQEVLQQIDMTEKRFSAECPSNSPCSLEIQSSEAGDSALYLCASSLGTGGGAEQFFGPGTRLTVL.

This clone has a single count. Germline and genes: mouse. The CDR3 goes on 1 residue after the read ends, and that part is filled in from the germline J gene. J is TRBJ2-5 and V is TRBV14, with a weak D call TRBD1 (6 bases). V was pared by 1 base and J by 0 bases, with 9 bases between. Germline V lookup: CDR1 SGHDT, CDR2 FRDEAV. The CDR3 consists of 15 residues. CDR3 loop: CASSFLGTNQDTQYF. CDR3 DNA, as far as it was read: TGTGCCAGCAGTTTCCTCGGGACAAACCAAGACACCCAGTAC.

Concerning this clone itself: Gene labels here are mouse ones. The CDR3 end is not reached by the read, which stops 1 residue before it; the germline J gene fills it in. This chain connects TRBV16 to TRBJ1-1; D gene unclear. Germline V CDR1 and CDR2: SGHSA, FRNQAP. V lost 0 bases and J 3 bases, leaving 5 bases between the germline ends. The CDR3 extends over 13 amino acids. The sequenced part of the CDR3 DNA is TGTGCAAGCAGCTTAGACGGACACACAGAAGTCTTC. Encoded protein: CASSLDGHTEVF. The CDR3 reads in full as CASSLDGHTEVFF.

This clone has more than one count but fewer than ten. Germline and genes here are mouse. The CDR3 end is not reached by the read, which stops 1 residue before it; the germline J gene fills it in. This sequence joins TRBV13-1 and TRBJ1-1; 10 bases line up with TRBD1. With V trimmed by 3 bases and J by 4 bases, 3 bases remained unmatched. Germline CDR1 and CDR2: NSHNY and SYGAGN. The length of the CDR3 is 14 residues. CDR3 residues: CASSADRGPTEVFF. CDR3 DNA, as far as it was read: TGTGCCAGCAGTGCCGACAGGGGGCCCACAGAAGTCTTC.

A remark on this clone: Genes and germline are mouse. Incomplete CDR3 DNA: TGTGCCAGCAGTTTAGGCAGGGTTGAACAGTAC. This sequence encodes CASSLGRVEQY. The CDR3 reads in full as CASSLGRVEQYF. The genes are TRBV15 and TRBJ2-7; TRBD1 might be the D (5 bases). The CDR3 end falls 1 residue outside the read, so it is completed with the germline J gene. The CDR3 is 12 residues long. The V gene lost 1 base and the J gene lost 6 bases, with 7 bases spanning the gap. The germline CDR1 and CDR2 sequences are SGHND and FRSKSL.

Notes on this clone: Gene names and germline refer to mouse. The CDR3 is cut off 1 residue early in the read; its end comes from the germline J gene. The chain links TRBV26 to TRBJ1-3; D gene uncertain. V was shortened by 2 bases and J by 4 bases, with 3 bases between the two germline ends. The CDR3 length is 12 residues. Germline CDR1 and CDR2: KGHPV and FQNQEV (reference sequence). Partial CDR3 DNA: TGTGCCAGCAGTCTGGAGGGAAATACGCTCTAT. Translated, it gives CASSLEGNTLY. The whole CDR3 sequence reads CASSLEGNTLYF. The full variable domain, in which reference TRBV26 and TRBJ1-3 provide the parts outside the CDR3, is NSKVIQTPRYLVKGQGQKAKMRCIPEKGHPVVFWYQQNKNNEFKFLINFQNQEVLQQIDMTEKRFSAECPSNSPCSLEIQSSEAGDSALYLCASSLEGNTLYFGEGSRLIVV.

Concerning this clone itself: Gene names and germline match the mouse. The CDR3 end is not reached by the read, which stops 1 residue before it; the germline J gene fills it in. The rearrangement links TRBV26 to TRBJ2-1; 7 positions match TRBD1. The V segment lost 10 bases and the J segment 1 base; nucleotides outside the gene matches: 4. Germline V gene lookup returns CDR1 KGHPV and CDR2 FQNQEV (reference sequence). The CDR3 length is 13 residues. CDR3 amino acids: CATGTENYAEQFF. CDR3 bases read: TGTGCCACCGGGACAGAAAACTATGCTGAGCAGTTC.

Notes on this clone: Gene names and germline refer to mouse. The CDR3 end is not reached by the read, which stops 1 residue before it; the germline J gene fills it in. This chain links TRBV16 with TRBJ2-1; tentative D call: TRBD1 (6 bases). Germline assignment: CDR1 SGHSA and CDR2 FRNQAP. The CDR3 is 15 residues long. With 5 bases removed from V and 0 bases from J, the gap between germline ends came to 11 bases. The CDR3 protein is CASSTRDINYAEQFF. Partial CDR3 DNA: TGTGCAAGCAGCACCCGGGACATTAACTATGCTGAGCAGTTC. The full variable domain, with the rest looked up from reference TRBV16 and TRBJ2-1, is NAGVIQTPRHKVTGKGQEATLWCEPISGHSAVFWYRQTIVQGLEFLTYFRNQAPIDDSGMPKERFSAQMPNQSHSTLKIQSTQPQDSAVYLCASSTRDINYAEQFFGPGTRLTVL.

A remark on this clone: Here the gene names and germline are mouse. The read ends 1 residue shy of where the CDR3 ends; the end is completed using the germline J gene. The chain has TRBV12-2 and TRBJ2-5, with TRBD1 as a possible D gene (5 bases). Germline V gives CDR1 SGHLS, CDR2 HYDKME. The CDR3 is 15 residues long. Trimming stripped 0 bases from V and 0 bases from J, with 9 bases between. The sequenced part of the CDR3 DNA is TGTGCCAGCTCTCTCCAGGGCCTTAACCAAGACACCCAGTAC. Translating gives CASSLQGLNQDTQY. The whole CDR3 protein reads CASSLQGLNQDTQYF.

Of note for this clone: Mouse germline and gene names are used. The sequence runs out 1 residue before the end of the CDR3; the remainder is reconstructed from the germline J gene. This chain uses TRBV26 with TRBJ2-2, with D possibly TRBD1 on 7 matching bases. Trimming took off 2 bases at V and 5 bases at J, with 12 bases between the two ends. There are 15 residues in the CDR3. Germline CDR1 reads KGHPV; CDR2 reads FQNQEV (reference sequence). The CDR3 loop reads CASSLRGRGTGQLYF. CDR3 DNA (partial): TGTGCCAGCAGTCTGAGGGGGCGCGGAACCGGGCAGCTCTAC.

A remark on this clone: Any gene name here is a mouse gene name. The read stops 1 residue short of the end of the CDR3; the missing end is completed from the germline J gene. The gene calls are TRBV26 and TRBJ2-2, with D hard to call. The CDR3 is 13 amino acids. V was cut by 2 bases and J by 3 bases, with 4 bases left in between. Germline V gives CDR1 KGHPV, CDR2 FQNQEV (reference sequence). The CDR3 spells CASSLRDTGQLYF. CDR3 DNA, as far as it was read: TGTGCCAGCAGTCTGAGGGACACCGGGCAGCTCTAC.

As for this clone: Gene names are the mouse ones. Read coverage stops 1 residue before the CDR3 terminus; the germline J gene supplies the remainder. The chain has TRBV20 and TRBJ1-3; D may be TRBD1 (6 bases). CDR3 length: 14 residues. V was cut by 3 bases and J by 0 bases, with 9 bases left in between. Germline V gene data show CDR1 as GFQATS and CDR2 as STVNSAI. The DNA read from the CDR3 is TGTGGTGCTAGCCGACAGGCTTCTGGAAATACGCTCTAT. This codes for CGASRQASGNTLY. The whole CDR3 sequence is CGASRQASGNTLYF.

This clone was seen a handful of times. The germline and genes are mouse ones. The CDR3 bases that were read are TGTGCCAGCAGCCGCGACAGTCCCTATGAACAGTAC. The encoded protein is CASSRDSPYEQY. Given in full, the CDR3 is CASSRDSPYEQYF. The V gene is TRBV13-1, the J gene TRBJ2-7; D is perhaps TRBD1 (5 bases). The read ends 1 residue shy of where the CDR3 ends; the end is completed using the germline J gene. V lost 5 bases and J 2 bases, leaving 11 bases between the germline ends. The CDR3 is 13 residues long. Per the germline V gene, CDR1 is NSHNY and CDR2 is SYGAGN.

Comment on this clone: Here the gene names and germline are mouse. The CDR3 is CASSEQGANTEVFF. The sequenced CDR3 bases are TGTGCCAGCAGTGAACAGGGGGCAAACACAGAAGTCTTC. This chain uses TRBV13-3 with TRBJ1-1; 8 bases align to TRBD1. The read terminates 1 residue before the CDR3 end, so the remaining end is supplied by the germline J gene. This CDR3 is 14 amino acids long. The junction had 0 bases not matched to a gene; V was cut back by 2 bases and J by 0 bases. Germline V lookup: CDR1 NNHDY, CDR2 SYVADS.

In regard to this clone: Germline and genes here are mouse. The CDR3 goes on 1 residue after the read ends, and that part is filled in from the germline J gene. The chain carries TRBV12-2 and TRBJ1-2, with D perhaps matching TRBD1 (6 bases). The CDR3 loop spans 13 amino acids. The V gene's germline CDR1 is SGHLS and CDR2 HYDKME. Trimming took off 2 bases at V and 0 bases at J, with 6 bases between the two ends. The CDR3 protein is CASSRQANSDYTF. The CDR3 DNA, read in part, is TGTGCCAGCTCTCGACAGGCAAACTCCGACTACACC. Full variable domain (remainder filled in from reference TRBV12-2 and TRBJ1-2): NSGVVQSPRYIIKGKGERSILKCIPISGHLSVAWYQQTQGQELKFFIQHYDKMERDKGNLPSRFSVQQFDDYHSEMNMSALELEDSAVYFCASSRQANSDYTFGSGTRLLVI.

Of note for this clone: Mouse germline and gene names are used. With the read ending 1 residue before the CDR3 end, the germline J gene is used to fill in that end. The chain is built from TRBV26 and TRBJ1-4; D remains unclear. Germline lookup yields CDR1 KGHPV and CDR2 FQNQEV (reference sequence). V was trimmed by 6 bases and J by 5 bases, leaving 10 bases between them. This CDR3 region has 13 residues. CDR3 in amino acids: CASSGRENERLFF. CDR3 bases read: TGTGCCAGCAGCGGCCGGGAGAACGAAAGATTATTT.

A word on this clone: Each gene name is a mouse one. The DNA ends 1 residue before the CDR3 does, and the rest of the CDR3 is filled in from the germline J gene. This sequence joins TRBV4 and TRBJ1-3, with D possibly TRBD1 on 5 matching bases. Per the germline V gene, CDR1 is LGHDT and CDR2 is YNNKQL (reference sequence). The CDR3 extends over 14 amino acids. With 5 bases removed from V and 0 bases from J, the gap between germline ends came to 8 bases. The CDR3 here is CASSLRVSGNTLYF. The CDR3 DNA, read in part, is TGTGCCAGCAGCCTCAGGGTTTCTGGAAATACGCTCTAT.

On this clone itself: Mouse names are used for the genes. The covered CDR3 bases are TGTGCCAGCTCTTCCGGGACTGGGGGGGCTGAGCAGTTC. This encodes CASSSGTGGAEQF. The CDR3 reads in full as CASSSGTGGAEQFF. The rearrangement links TRBV12-1 to TRBJ2-1; 12 bases fit TRBD2. The CDR3 is cut off 1 residue early in the read; its end comes from the germline J gene. The junction had 3 bases not matched to a gene; V was cut back by 3 bases and J by 7 bases. Germline V lookup: CDR1 SGHSN, CDR2 HYEKVE. This CDR3 spans 14 amino acids.